The 9 T cell receptor beta chains presented below share a single source sample, sequenced in a study of T cells expressing NK-cell markers. For each CDR3 protein, TCRdb gives one entry from its re-call of the 5' RACE reads, without DNA. The sample's table shows approximately 440,000 distinct CDR3 sequences. Sequences were obtained from blood T cells: a sorted CD56 or NKG2C T cell subset, CD4+ or CD8+ T cells, or bulk PBMC T cells (not recorded which). All receptors derive from a woman between 50 and 59 years old in good health.

This sequence joins TRBV18 and TRBJ2-1. Germline loops: CDR1 KGHSH, CDR2 LQKENI. The CDR3 is made up of 14 amino acids. CDR3 protein: CASSSPPSYNEQFF.

The genes are TRBV7-9 and TRBJ2-3. CDR1 is SEHNR, CDR2 FQNEAQ, per germline (reference sequence). The CDR3 spans 15 residues. The CDR3 sequence is CASSIGERGTDTQYF.

The genes are TRBV2 and TRBJ2-1. Per the germline V gene, CDR1 is SNHLY and CDR2 is FYNNEI. This CDR3 contains 13 residues. The chain's CDR3 is CASSDQGFNEQFF.

The V gene is TRBV4-2, the J gene TRBJ1-4; the D call of TRBD1 rests on TCRdb alone, since no DNA is present to check it. The CDR3 loop spans 17 amino acids. CDR1 and CDR2 from the germline V gene are LGHNA and YNFKEQ. The CDR3 loop reads CASSQDPGTGPNEKLFF.

The gene calls are TRBV9 and TRBJ2-1; as DNA is missing, the TRBD1 call by TCRdb cannot be tested. CDR3 size: 16 residues. CDR1 is SGDLS and CDR2 is YYNGEE in the germline V gene. This CDR3 is CASSVGPPGRPNEQFF.

V gene TRBV20-1 combines with J gene TRBJ1-4; TCRdb gives TRBD1 as the D gene, but with no DNA this cannot be confirmed. Germline CDR1 reads DFQATT; CDR2 reads SNEGSKA (reference sequence). The CDR3 has 16 residues. CDR3 in amino acids: CSAHDRGRRTNEKLFF.

The genes are TRBV12-3 or TRBV12-4 and TRBJ1-2. The CDR3 is 12 residues long. CDR3 residues: CASSPAGRGYTF.

The chain carries TRBV20-1 and TRBJ2-1. The germline V gene encodes CDR1 DFQATT and CDR2 SNEGSKA (reference sequence). The CDR3 covers 12 residues. This CDR3 reads CSANRQSNEQFF.

The chain uses TRBV3-1 and TRBJ1-2; TCRdb outputs TRBD1, but without DNA this stays unchecked. The CDR3 length is 16 residues. CDR1 LGHDT and CDR2 YNNKEL come from the germline V gene (reference sequence). The CDR3 loop is CASSQDRRPVPYGYTF. Using reference TRBV3-1 and TRBJ1-2 for the parts outside the CDR3, the full variable domain is DTAVSQTPKYLVTQMGNDKSIKCEQNLGHDTMYWYKQDSKKFLKIMFSYNNKELIINETVPNRFSPKSPDKAHLNLHINSLELGDSAVYFCASSQDRRPVPYGYTFGSGTRLTVV.